Shown below are 9 T cell receptor beta chains from a single sample sequenced in a study of blood T cell repertoires in COVID-19. Clones were read by immunoSEQ multiplex PCR, and TCRdb kept only the in-frame ones, dropping some. The sample has about 54,000 clones; around 83% are singletons. The sequenced sample was peripheral blood. The receptor source for this set is a woman aged 60-70 years with acute or convalescent COVID-19.

DNA for the CDR3: TGTGCCAGCTCACCACGGGAGGGGTCACTAACGGGGGATGAGCAGTTCTTC. It is translated as CASSPREGSLTGDEQFF. The chain uses TRBV18 and TRBJ2-1; 7 bases map to TRBD2. V lost 1 base to trimming and J lost 8 bases; unmatched junction nucleotides: 14. From germline, CDR1 is KGHSH and CDR2 LQKENI. CDR3 length equals 17 residues.

The genes are TRBV4-1 and TRBJ2-2; possibly TRBD2 for D (5 bases). V was shortened by 0 bases and J by 5 bases, with 19 bases between the two germline ends. Germline CDR1 MGHRA, CDR2 YSYEKL. This CDR3 contains 18 residues. CDR3 in amino acids: CASSQDVLSGPGTGELFF. The CDR3 DNA is TGCGCCAGCAGCCAAGATGTCTTATCCGGGCCGGGGACCGGGGAGCTGTTTTTT.

The rearrangement uses TRBV5-4 and TRBJ2-1; 8 nucleotides match TRBD1. The CDR3 has 15 residues. After removal of 4 bases from V and 3 bases from J, the junction contained 6 bases not matched to a gene. Germline-derived CDR1 and CDR2 are SGHNT and YYREEE (reference sequence). This chain's CDR3 is CASSRWTGIYNEQFF. DNA for the CDR3: TGTGCCAGCAGCCGCTGGACAGGGATCTACAATGAGCAGTTCTTC.

This clone was seen a few times. The chain has TRBV6-5 and TRBJ2-7, with 11 bases aligning to TRBD2. V trimming: 5 bases; J trimming: 4 bases; junction bases outside the gene matches: 7. CDR1 and CDR2 from the germline V gene are MNHEY and SVGAGI. This CDR3 region has 15 residues. The chain's CDR3 is CASSTTSGSAYEQYF. Here the CDR3 DNA reads TGTGCCAGCAGTACCACTAGCGGGAGTGCTTACGAGCAGTACTTC.

This CDR3 is CASSSSRGLYYGYTF. The CDR3, as DNA: TGTGCCAGCAGCTCCTCCAGGGGGCTTTACTATGGCTACACCTTC. This chain connects TRBV9 to TRBJ1-2; 8 bases match TRBD1. V shed 4 bases and J 3 bases; nucleotides not matched to a gene: 8. Germline V gene lookup returns CDR1 SGDLS and CDR2 YYNGEE. The CDR3 is made up of 15 amino acids.

This clone was detected only a few times. The rearrangement joins TRBV5-5 to TRBJ1-1; D uncertain. V was shortened by 0 bases and J by 4 bases, with 7 bases between the two germline ends. Germline CDR1 is SGHKS and CDR2 is YYEKEE (reference sequence). This CDR3 contains 13 residues. CDR3 sequence (DNA): TGTGCCAGCAGCTTGGGCCGAGGCACTGAAGCTTTCTTT. It encodes CASSLGRGTEAFF. Filled out from reference TRBV5-5 and TRBJ1-1, the complete variable domain reads DAGVTQSPTHLIKTRGQQVTLRCSPISGHKSVSWYQQVLGQGPQFIFQYYEKEERGRGNFPDRFSARQFPNYSSELNVNALLLGDSALYLCASSLGRGTEAFFGQGTRLTVV.

The J gene is TRBJ1-2, the V gene TRBV11-2, with TRBD1 identical over 8 bases. The germline CDR1 and CDR2 sequences are SGHAT and FQNNGV. Trimming took 5 bases from V and 4 from J; bases not matched to a gene: 6. CDR3 size: 14 residues. This chain's CDR3 is CASSKDRARYGYTF. As DNA, the CDR3 is TGTGCCAGCAGCAAGGACAGGGCGCGCTATGGCTACACCTTC.

V and J are TRBV14 and TRBJ1-5; D perhaps matches TRBD1 (5 bases). Germline V lookup: CDR1 SGHDN, CDR2 FVKESK. The V end lost 1 base, the J end lost 8 bases, and 12 bases lay between the germline ends. The CDR3 covers 14 residues. CDR3 nucleotides: TGTGCCAGCAGCCAAGGATCGGGCAGGGAGCCCCAGCATTTT. As protein: CASSQGSGREPQHF.

This chain connects TRBV4-1 to TRBJ2-2, with 14 bases fitting TRBD2. J lost 0 bases, V lost 2 bases, and 5 bases had no gene match. Germline V lookup: CDR1 MGHRA, CDR2 YSYEKL. This CDR3 region has 19 residues. The CDR3 DNA sequence: TGCGCCAGCAGCCAATCGGGACTAGCGGGAGCCGCGAACACCGGGGAGCTGTTTTTT. Translated, it gives CASSQSGLAGAANTGELFF.